These 32 T cell receptor beta chains were all obtained from the same sample, sequenced in a study of spatial heterogeneity in lung cancer. TCRdb itself ran the 5' RACE reads through MiXCR, one entry per CDR3 protein. The sample has around 120,000 distinct CDR3 sequences, 9% to 15% seen once. As for time point: blood at routine non-recurrence follow-up after resection. TCRs were sequenced from unsorted whole RNA of tumor, nontumor lung or PBMC. The specimen was PBMCs, collected at follow-up. These receptors were taken from a male donor with early-stage non-small cell lung cancer.

This clonotype was counted only a few times. The chain couples TRBV29-1 to TRBJ1-1; D is ambiguous. The CDR3 covers 13 residues. Trimming left V 7 bases short and J 1 base short, with 13 bases between. Germline V gives CDR1 SQVTM, CDR2 ANQGSEA. CDR3 amino acids: CSAETATNTEAFF. The CDR3 DNA reads TGCAGCGCTGAGACGGCGACGAACACTGAAGCTTTCTTT.

The V and J genes are TRBV3-1 and TRBJ2-2, with 9 bases fitting TRBD1. CDR3 length equals 15 residues. Unmatched junction bases numbered 0, after V lost 1 base and J lost 3 bases. CDR1 is LGHDT and CDR2 is YNNKEL in the germline V gene (reference sequence). The CDR3 DNA reads as TGTGCCAGCAGCCAAGGACAGGGGGACACCGGGGAGCTGTTTTTT. It encodes CASSQGQGDTGELFF.

In its sample, this clonotype was seen a few times. This chain connects TRBV6-6 to TRBJ2-3; D call uncertain. V lost 0 bases and J 2 bases, leaving 6 bases between the germline ends. In germline, CDR1 is MNHNY, CDR2 SVGAGI (reference sequence). The CDR3 covers 14 residues. DNA for the CDR3: TGTGCCAGCAGTTACTCGCGGAACACAGATACGCAGTATTTT. This encodes CASSYSRNTDTQYF.

This clonotype was counted between two and nine times. The CDR3 region has the DNA TGTGCCAGCAGCGCCAGTAGCACCGGGGAGCTGTTTTTT. As protein: CASSASSTGELFF. V and J are TRBV9 and TRBJ2-2; D gene unclear. The ends were cut back, 3 bases at V and 4 bases at J, with 7 bases in the middle. The CDR3 sequence is 13 residues long. Germline V CDR1 and CDR2: SGDLS, YYNGEE.

The V gene is TRBV4-2, the J gene TRBJ2-7, with D possibly being TRBD1 (6 bases). The CDR3 totals 14 residues. The germline V and J ends were trimmed by 0 bases and 3 bases, with 9 bases remaining between them. The germline gives CDR1 LGHNA, CDR2 YNFKEQ. Written as DNA, the CDR3 is TGTGCCAGCAGCCAAGAGGACAGCCTCTACGAGCAGTACTTC. This translates into CASSQEDSLYEQYF.

This clonotype has only a few counts. The chain combines TRBV12-3 or TRBV12-4 with TRBJ2-1; 10 bases agree with TRBD2. The CDR3 has 15 amino acids. V was clipped by 8 bases and J by 6 bases; unmatched bases: 10. This CDR3 reads CASESIAGGSNEQFF. The CDR3 bases are TGTGCCAGCGAAAGCATAGCGGGGGGAAGCAATGAGCAGTTCTTC.

This chain links TRBV27 with TRBJ1-6; D remains unclear. Trimming took off 3 bases at V and 6 bases at J, with 6 bases between the two ends. Germline CDR1 reads MNHEY; CDR2 reads SMNVEV (reference sequence). This CDR3 has 13 residues. The CDR3 is CASSFALNSPLHF. The CDR3 bases are TGTGCCAGCAGTTTTGCCCTTAATTCACCCCTCCACTTT.

This clonotype has only a few counts. The chain recombines TRBV5-1 with TRBJ2-7; D remains ambiguous. Germline V gives CDR1 SGHRS, CDR2 YFSETQ. Trimming took off 4 bases at V and 4 bases at J, with 12 bases between the two ends. This CDR3 is built from 13 residues. The CDR3 reads CASSTPDEYEQYF. In DNA form, the CDR3 reads TGCGCCAGCAGCACCCCGGACGAGTACGAGCAGTACTTC.

This clonotype turned up a few times. The chain combines TRBV9 with TRBJ2-7; 7 bases line up with TRBD1. This CDR3 spans 14 amino acids. The junction had 3 bases not matched to a gene; V was cut back by 2 bases and J by 1 base. Germline-derived CDR1 and CDR2 are SGDLS and YYNGEE. CDR3 DNA: TGTGCCAGCAGCGTCAAGGGGGCGTCCTACGAGCAGTACTTC. Its protein is CASSVKGASYEQYF.

This clonotype turned up a few times. V usage is TRBV9 and J usage is TRBJ2-3; TRBD2 matches 10 bases. V trimming: 4 bases; J trimming: 0 bases; junction bases outside the gene matches: 5. The CDR3 is 16 residues long. CDR1 and CDR2 (germline): SGDLS, YYNGEE. The CDR3 DNA sequence: TGTGCCAGCAGCCCCAGCGGGGGGGGAAGCACAGATACGCAGTATTTT. Amino acid sequence: CASSPSGGGSTDTQYF.

The V call is TRBV12-3 or TRBV12-4, the J call TRBJ1-2; a possible D gene is TRBD1 (6 bases). The CDR3 is made up of 11 amino acids. Trimming cost V 8 bases and J 9 bases, with 13 bases left between them. The chain's CDR3 is CASAQGPSYTF. DNA of the CDR3: TGTGCCAGCGCGCAGGGGCCGAGCTACACCTTC.

This clonotype was detected once. This chain connects TRBV28 to TRBJ1-5; unclear D gene. V gave up 6 bases and J gave up 0 bases, with 15 bases separating them. The CDR3 has 16 residues. The V gene's germline CDR1 is MDHEN and CDR2 SYDVKM. CDR3 region: CASRFWQISSNQPQHF. CDR3 sequence (DNA): TGTGCCAGCAGATTTTGGCAGATCTCTAGCAATCAGCCCCAGCATTTT.

The V and J genes are TRBV28 and TRBJ1-5; TRBD1 matches 7 bases. The CDR3 has 13 residues. J lost 11 bases, V lost 5 bases, and 9 bases had no gene match. CDR1 and CDR2 (germline): MDHEN, SYDVKM. CDR3 in DNA: TGTGCCAGCAGTGCAGGGGGGGGATTAGCCCAGCATTTT. Its translation is CASSAGGGLAQHF.

The genes are TRBV19 and TRBJ1-5; D call uncertain. V gave up 1 base and J gave up 7 bases, with 8 bases separating them. CDR3 size: 13 residues. The germline V gene encodes CDR1 LNHDA and CDR2 SQIVND (reference sequence). The CDR3 here is CASSIGGIQPQHF. The CDR3 DNA reads TGTGCCAGTAGTATAGGAGGGATCCAGCCCCAGCATTTT.

This clonotype was counted ten times or more. The chain links TRBV6-5 to TRBJ2-1; TRBD2 aligns across 10 bases. Germline V gene sequence: CDR1 MNHEY, CDR2 SVGAGI. The CDR3 loop spans 18 amino acids. The V gene end was trimmed by 2 bases and the J gene end by 8 bases; junction bases not matched to a gene: 15. The CDR3 DNA reads TGTGCCAGCAGTTACGGCTTCCAGCGGGGGGGGCCCATCGATGAGCAGTTCTTC. Protein: CASSYGFQRGGPIDEQFF.

V gene TRBV4-2 combines with J gene TRBJ1-4; 8 bases are shared with TRBD1. With V trimmed by 4 bases and J by 6 bases, 7 bases remained unmatched. The CDR3 contains 15 residues. Per germline, CDR1 LGHNA and CDR2 YNFKEQ. For the CDR3, the DNA is TGTGCCAGCAGCCTACTGACAGGGGAGGATGAAAAACTGTTTTTT. Protein: CASSLLTGEDEKLFF.

The CDR3 sequence is CASSLAPQGGYGEKLFF. In DNA form, the CDR3 reads TGTGCCAGCAGCTTAGCCCCACAGGGGGGCTACGGAGAAAAACTGTTTTTT. The rearrangement uses TRBV11-2 and TRBJ1-4; 8 bases align to TRBD1. The trim removed 1 base at V and 8 bases at J, leaving 12 bases unmatched. From germline, CDR1 is SGHAT and CDR2 FQNNGV. The CDR3 sequence is 17 residues long. Full variable domain (rest looked up from reference TRBV11-2 and TRBJ1-4): EAGVAQSPRYKIIEKRQSVAFWCNPISGHATLYWYQQILGQGPKLLIQFQNNGVVDDSQLPKDRFSAERLKGVDSTLKIQPAKLEDSAVYLCASSLAPQGGYGEKLFFGSGTQLSVL.

This clonotype was counted only a few times. The CDR3 nucleotides are TGCAGTGCTAGAGATCCGACAAACTACAATGAGCAGTTCTTC. This gives the protein CSARDPTNYNEQFF. This chain connects TRBV20-1 to TRBJ2-1; D unclear. Trimming took 0 bases from V and 3 from J, leaving 9 bases between them. This CDR3 has 14 amino acids. Germline V CDR1 and CDR2: DFQATT, SNEGSKA (reference sequence).

This chain joins TRBV3-1 and TRBJ1-1; possible D gene TRBD1, 5 bases. Germline-derived CDR1 and CDR2 are LGHDT and YNNKEL (reference sequence). CDR3 size: 11 residues. V dropped 3 bases and J dropped 11 bases, with 10 bases sitting between them. CDR3 sequence (DNA): TGTGCCAGCAGCCATGGAGGGGAGGCTTTCTTT. Its translation: CASSHGGEAFF.

The table lists this clonotype with many counts. CDR3 sequence: CASSAWIGQGTYEQYF. The CDR3 DNA is TGTGCCAGTAGTGCCTGGATCGGACAGGGAACCTACGAGCAGTACTTC. V usage is TRBV19 and J usage is TRBJ2-7; 8 bases align to TRBD1. Trimming at V came to 5 bases and at J to 2 bases, leaving 11 bases not matched to a gene. The CDR3 runs 16 residues. CDR1 LNHDA and CDR2 SQIVND come from the germline V gene (reference sequence).

This clonotype showed up just a few times. The rearrangement joins TRBV5-6 to TRBJ1-6; D is uncertain. CDR3 length equals 16 residues. V was pared by 0 bases and J by 0 bases, with 7 bases between. Germline V gene lookup returns CDR1 SGHDT and CDR2 YYEEEE. The CDR3 DNA is TGTGCCAGCAGCTTGGACGCGAGCTCCTATAATTCACCCCTCCACTTT. Its translation is CASSLDASSYNSPLHF.

This clonotype has only a few counts. This rearrangement joins TRBV18 to TRBJ1-5, with D uncertain. Per the germline V gene, CDR1 is KGHSH and CDR2 is LQKENI. V lost 4 bases, J lost 4 bases, and 5 bases lay in between. This CDR3 spans 12 amino acids. CDR3 protein: CASSLPNQPQHF. The CDR3 DNA sequence: TGTGCCAGCTCACTCCCGAATCAGCCCCAGCATTTT.

This clonotype was counted between two and nine times. J is TRBJ2-6 and V is TRBV5-1, with no clear D. The CDR3 consists of 18 residues. V was trimmed by 4 bases and J by 4 bases, leaving 21 bases between them. Germline-derived CDR1 and CDR2 are SGHRS and YFSETQ. CDR3 sequence: CASSPVGQLLSGANVLTF. In DNA form, the CDR3 reads TGCGCCAGCAGCCCTGTGGGCCAACTATTATCCGGGGCCAACGTCCTGACTTTC.

This clonotype was detected many times. This chain joins TRBV11-2 and TRBJ2-7; TRBD2 matches 9 bases. This CDR3 contains 13 residues. Germline V gene sequence: CDR1 SGHAT, CDR2 FQNNGV. V lost 6 bases and J lost 6; bases outside the gene matches: 6. Written as DNA, the CDR3 is TGTGCCAGCAGATCCGGGACTAGCCGCGAGCAGTACTTC. It encodes CASRSGTSREQYF.

The J gene is TRBJ1-3, the V gene TRBV4-2; D not resolved. Between the trimmed V and J ends, which lost 0 bases and 2 bases, there was a span of 5 bases. Germline CDR1 is LGHNA and CDR2 is YNFKEQ. The CDR3 length is 14 residues. CDR3 bases: TGTGCCAGCAGCCAAGATCGCACTGGAAACACCATATATTTT. Its translation: CASSQDRTGNTIYF.

The gene calls are TRBV6-1 and TRBJ1-5; D not resolved. The CDR3 covers 16 residues. Trimming removed 0 bases from V and 5 bases from J, with 14 bases in between. Germline V lookup: CDR1 MNHNS, CDR2 SASEGT. As DNA, the CDR3 is TGTGCCAGCAGTGAAGCGGCGGCACCTAAAGATCAGCCCCAGCATTTT. This encodes CASSEAAAPKDQPQHF.

This clonotype has more than one count but fewer than ten. This rearrangement joins TRBV20-1 to TRBJ1-2, with D possibly TRBD1 on 6 matching bases. V lost 6 bases and J 4 bases, leaving 18 bases between the germline ends. Germline V CDR1 and CDR2: DFQATT, SNEGSKA (reference sequence). The CDR3 sequence is 14 residues long. CDR3 DNA sequence: TGCAGTGCAAAGACAGGCTCCCTGGCCTATGGCTACACCTTC. The encoded protein is CSAKTGSLAYGYTF.

The rearrangement uses TRBV6-6 and TRBJ1-5, with D possibly TRBD1 on 5 matching bases. The CDR3 extends over 17 amino acids. Trimming stripped 0 bases from V and 1 base from J, with 13 bases between. From germline, CDR1 is MNHNY and CDR2 SVGAGI (reference sequence). CDR3 nucleotide sequence: TGTGCCAGCAGTTACTCGACGGGGCGGGGGAGCAATCAGCCCCAGCATTTT. It translates to CASSYSTGRGSNQPQHF.

This clonotype showed up just a few times. This CDR3 reads CASKGTTNEKLFF. CDR3 in DNA: TGTGCCAGCAAAGGAACAACTAATGAAAAACTGTTTTTT. The chain uses TRBV28 and TRBJ1-4; D gene ambiguous. Trimming cost V 7 bases and J 0 bases, with 6 bases left between them. The germline CDR1 and CDR2 sequences are MDHEN and SYDVKM. The CDR3 covers 13 residues.

This clonotype was recorded a few times. The J gene is TRBJ2-5, the V gene TRBV5-5; TRBD2 matches 7 bases. The CDR3 sequence is 15 residues long. V lost 4 bases to trimming and J lost 4 bases; unmatched junction nucleotides: 10. Germline V gives CDR1 SGHKS, CDR2 YYEKEE (reference sequence). DNA of the CDR3: TGTGCCAGCAGCCCCGGACCAGCGGGGACAGAGACCCAGTACTTC. This gives the protein CASSPGPAGTETQYF.

This clonotype has only a few counts. The chain employs TRBV9 and TRBJ2-1; D is undetermined. Germline CDR1 is SGDLS and CDR2 is YYNGEE. V dropped 4 bases and J dropped 0 bases, with 11 bases sitting between them. This CDR3 has 15 residues. DNA of the CDR3: TGTGCCAGCAGCCCCAGTAGGTCCTCCTACAATGAGCAGTTCTTC. Protein sequence: CASSPSRSSYNEQFF.

The chain carries TRBV6-1 and TRBJ2-2, with 7 bases fitting TRBD1. Trimming took 10 bases from V and 4 from J; bases not matched to a gene: 9. Germline V gene lookup returns CDR1 MNHNS and CDR2 SASEGT. The CDR3 covers 14 residues. CDR3 in amino acids: CATSDRALTGELFF. CDR3 nucleotide sequence: TGTGCCACCAGCGACAGGGCTCTCACCGGGGAGCTGTTTTTT.